Reported below is one TCR beta chain. What it binds is not known. Germline-derived CDR1 and CDR2 are SGHRS and YFSETQ. CDR3 length: 16 amino acids. V was cut by 0 bases and J by 0 bases, with 12 bases left in between. Profiled with immunoSEQ multiplex PCR; TCRdb holds only in-frame clones, not every one. This table holds 65,000 or so clones, 80% to 90% found once. The source of the sample is a study of CD4 T cells in relation to SARS-CoV-2 and coronaviruses. Overall study findings and caveats: Culture-expanded clones reflect memory recall rather than primary priming during culture. Compared with monoreactive clones, crossreactive clones showed significantly weaker SARS-CoV-2 expansion.

The unexposed donors gave CD4+ T cells in about 2011-2018, prior to COVID-19. Sequencing input: memory CD4+ T cells from PBMCs. J is TRBJ1-1 and V is TRBV5-1; D might be TRBD1 (5 bases). The clonotype originates from a human donor in good health. Here the CDR3 reads CASSLAGTALNTEAFF. Here the CDR3 DNA reads TGCGCCAGCAGCTTGGCCGGGACGGCCTTGAACACTGAAGCTTTCTTT. Full variable domain (missing parts from reference TRBV5-1 and TRBJ1-1): KAGVTQTPRYLIKTRGQQVTLSCSPISGHRSVSWYQQTPGQGLQFLFEYFSETQRNKGNFPGRFSGRQFSNSRSEMNVSTLELGDSALYLCASSLAGTALNTEAFFGQGTRLTVV.